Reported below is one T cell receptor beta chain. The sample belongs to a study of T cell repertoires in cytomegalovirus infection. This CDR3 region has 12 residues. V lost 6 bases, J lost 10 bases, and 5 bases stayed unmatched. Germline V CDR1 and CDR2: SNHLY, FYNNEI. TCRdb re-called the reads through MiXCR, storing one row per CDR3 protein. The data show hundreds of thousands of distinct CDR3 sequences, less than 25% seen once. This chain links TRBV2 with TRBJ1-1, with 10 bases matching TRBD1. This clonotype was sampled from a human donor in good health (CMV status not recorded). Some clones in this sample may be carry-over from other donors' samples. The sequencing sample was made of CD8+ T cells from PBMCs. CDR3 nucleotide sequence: TGTGCCAGCAGGACAGGGGGCAAGGGAGCTTTCTTT. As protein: CASRTGGKGAFF.